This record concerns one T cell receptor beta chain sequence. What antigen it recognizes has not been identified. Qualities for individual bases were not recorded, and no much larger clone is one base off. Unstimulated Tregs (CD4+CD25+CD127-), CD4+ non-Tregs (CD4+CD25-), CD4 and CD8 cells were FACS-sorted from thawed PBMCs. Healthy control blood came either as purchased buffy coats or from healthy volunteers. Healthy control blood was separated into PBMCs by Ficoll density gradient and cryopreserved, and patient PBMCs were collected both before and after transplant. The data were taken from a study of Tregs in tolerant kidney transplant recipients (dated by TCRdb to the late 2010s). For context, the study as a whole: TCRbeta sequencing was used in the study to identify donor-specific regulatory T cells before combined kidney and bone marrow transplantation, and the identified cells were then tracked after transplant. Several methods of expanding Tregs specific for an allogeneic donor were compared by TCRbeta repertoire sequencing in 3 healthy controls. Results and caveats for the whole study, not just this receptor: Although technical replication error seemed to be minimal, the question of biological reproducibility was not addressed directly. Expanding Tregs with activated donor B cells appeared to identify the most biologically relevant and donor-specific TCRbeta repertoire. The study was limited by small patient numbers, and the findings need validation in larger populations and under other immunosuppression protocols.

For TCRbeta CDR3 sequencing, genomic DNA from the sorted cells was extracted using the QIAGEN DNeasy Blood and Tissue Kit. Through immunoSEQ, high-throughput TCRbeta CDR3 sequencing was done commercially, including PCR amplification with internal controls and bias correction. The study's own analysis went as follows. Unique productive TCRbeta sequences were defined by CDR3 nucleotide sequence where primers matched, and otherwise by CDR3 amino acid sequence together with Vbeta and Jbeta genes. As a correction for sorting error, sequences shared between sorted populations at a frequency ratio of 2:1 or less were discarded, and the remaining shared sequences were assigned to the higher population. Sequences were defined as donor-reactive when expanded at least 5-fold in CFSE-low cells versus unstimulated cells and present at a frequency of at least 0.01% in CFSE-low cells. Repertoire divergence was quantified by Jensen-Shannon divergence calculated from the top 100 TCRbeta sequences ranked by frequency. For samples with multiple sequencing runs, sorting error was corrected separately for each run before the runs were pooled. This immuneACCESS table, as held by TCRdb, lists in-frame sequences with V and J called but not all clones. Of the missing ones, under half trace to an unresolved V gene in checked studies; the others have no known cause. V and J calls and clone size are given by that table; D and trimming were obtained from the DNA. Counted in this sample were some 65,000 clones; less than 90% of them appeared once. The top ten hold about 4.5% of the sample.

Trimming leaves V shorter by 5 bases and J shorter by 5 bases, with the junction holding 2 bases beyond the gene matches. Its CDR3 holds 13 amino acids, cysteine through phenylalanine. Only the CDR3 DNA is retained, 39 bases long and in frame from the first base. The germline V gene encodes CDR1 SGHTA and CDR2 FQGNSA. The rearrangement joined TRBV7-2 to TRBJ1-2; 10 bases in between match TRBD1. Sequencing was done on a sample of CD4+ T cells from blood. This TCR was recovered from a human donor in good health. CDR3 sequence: CASSAGQGYGYTF. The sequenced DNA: TGTGCCAGCAGCGCGGGACAGGGGTATGGCTACACCTTC. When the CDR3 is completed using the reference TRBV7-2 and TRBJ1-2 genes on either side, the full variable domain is GAGVSQSPSNKVTEKGKDVELRCDPISGHTALYWYRQSLGQGLEFLIYFQGNSAPDKSGLPSDRFSAERTGGSVSTLTIQRTQQEDSAVYLCASSAGQGYGYTFGSGTRLTVV.